The 10 T cell receptor beta chains listed next were all sequenced from one sample in a study of immune cell composition in non-small cell lung cancer. TCRdb keeps only in-frame clones here, not all; method: immunoSEQ multiplex PCR. This table holds approximately 8,200 clones, about 78% found once. The sequencing input was lung tumor tissue. These receptors came from a human donor with non-small cell lung cancer.

The CDR3 region has the DNA TGTGCCAGTAGTATAAGGAGTGAGCAGTTCTTC. It encodes CASSIRSEQFF. The gene calls are TRBV19 and TRBJ2-1; no definite D call. The CDR3 contains 11 residues. With 2 bases removed from V and 9 bases from J, the gap between germline ends came to 5 bases. Looked up from germline, CDR1 is LNHDA and CDR2 is SQIVND (reference sequence).

This chain uses TRBV19 with TRBJ2-5; D gene unclear. The CDR3 runs 14 residues. CDR1 and CDR2 (germline): LNHDA, SQIVND (reference sequence). V was trimmed by 6 bases and J by 5 bases, leaving 16 bases between them. CDR3 coding DNA: TGTGCCAGTAGACCCAACCACCAAGCGGAGACCCAGTACTTC. It encodes CASRPNHQAETQYF.

J is TRBJ2-3 and V is TRBV6-4; 9 bases are a match to TRBD2. The CDR3 runs to 15 residues. V shed 6 bases and J 0 bases; nucleotides not matched to a gene: 4. Germline V gene data show CDR1 as MRHNA and CDR2 as SNTAGT. CDR3 amino acids: CASSALAGSTDTQYF. In DNA, the CDR3 is TGTGCCAGCAGCGCACTAGCGGGCAGCACAGATACGCAGTATTTT.

The chain recombines TRBV28 with TRBJ1-2, with D maybe TRBD1 (5 bases). The ends were cut back, 10 bases at V and 8 bases at J, with 20 bases in the middle. This CDR3 contains 13 residues. Germline V gene lookup returns CDR1 MDHEN and CDR2 SYDVKM. The chain's CDR3 is CATPGETAGGYTF. The DNA for the CDR3 is TGTGCCACCCCGGGGGAGACCGCCGGAGGCTACACCTTC.

The CDR3 bases are TGCGCCAGCCGCCCTCTCGGGACAGGGGGTTTCAATGAGCAGTTCTTC. It encodes CASRPLGTGGFNEQFF. This rearrangement joins TRBV5-1 to TRBJ2-1, with 11 bases fitting TRBD1. Germline trimming cut 7 bases from V and 6 bases from J; bases unmatched to any gene: 12. The CDR3 extends over 16 amino acids. CDR1 SGHRS and CDR2 YFSETQ come from the germline V gene.

V usage is TRBV10-3 and J usage is TRBJ2-4; D is ambiguous. This CDR3 spans 16 amino acids. The germline CDR1 and CDR2 sequences are ENHRY and SYGVKD. The V and J ends lost 4 bases and 0 bases respectively, with 13 bases between them. CDR3 region: CAISAPELLAKNIQYF. The CDR3 nucleotides are TGTGCCATCAGTGCCCCAGAGCTACTAGCCAAAAACATTCAGTACTTC.

V gene TRBV11-3 combines with J gene TRBJ1-5, with TRBD1 as a possible D gene (6 bases). The V and J ends lost 2 bases and 1 base respectively, with 18 bases between them. CDR3 size: 18 residues. Germline values: CDR1 SGHNT, CDR2 YENEEA. The CDR3 DNA sequence: TGTGCCAGCAGCTTATCAGGGGTCCGAGACACAAGCAATCAGCCCCAGCATTTT. Its translation is CASSLSGVRDTSNQPQHF. Full variable domain (remainder filled in from reference TRBV11-3 and TRBJ1-5): EAGVVQSPRYKIIEKKQPVAFWCNPISGHNTLYWYLQNLGQGPELLIRYENEEAVDDSQLPKDRFSAERLKGVDSTLKIQPAELGDSAVYLCASSLSGVRDTSNQPQHFGDGTRLSIL.

This sequence joins TRBV18 and TRBJ1-5; 7 nucleotides line up with TRBD1. V dropped 3 bases and J dropped 0; count of bases not matched to a gene: 5. The CDR3 spans 16 residues. Germline V CDR1 and CDR2: KGHSH, LQKENI. CDR3 in amino acids: CASSPMGTASNQPQHF. The CDR3 nucleotides read TGTGCCAGCTCACCGATGGGGACAGCTAGCAATCAGCCCCAGCATTTT.

V usage is TRBV6-6 and J usage is TRBJ1-5; D unclear. The CDR3 has 15 residues. V was pared by 3 bases and J by 6 bases, with 15 bases between. Per germline, CDR1 MNHNY and CDR2 SVGAGI (reference sequence). CDR3 region: CASSYRSGNGQPQHF. In nucleotides, the CDR3 is TGTGCCAGCAGTTATAGGTCAGGAAACGGTCAGCCCCAGCATTTT.

The gene calls are TRBV11-3 and TRBJ2-3; tentative D call: TRBD2 (7 bases). This CDR3 region has 14 residues. V dropped 5 bases and J dropped 2 bases, with 11 bases sitting between them. Germline lookup yields CDR1 SGHNT and CDR2 YENEEA. Here the CDR3 reads CASSRGGVTDTQYF. The CDR3 coding sequence is TGTGCCAGCAGCAGGGGGGGCGTCACAGATACGCAGTATTTT.